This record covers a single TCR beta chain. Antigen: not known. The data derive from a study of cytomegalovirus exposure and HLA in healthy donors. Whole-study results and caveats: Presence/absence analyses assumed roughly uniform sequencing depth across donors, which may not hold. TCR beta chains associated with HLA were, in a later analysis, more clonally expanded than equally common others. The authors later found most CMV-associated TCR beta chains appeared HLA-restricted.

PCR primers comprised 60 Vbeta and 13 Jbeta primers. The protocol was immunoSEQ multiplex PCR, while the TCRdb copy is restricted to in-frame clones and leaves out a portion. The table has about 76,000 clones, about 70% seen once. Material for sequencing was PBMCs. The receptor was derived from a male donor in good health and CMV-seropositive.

The DNA for the CDR3 is TGCGCCAGCAGACTGACCGGGACTGATGCCTATGGCTACACCTTC. This encodes CASRLTGTDAYGYTF. The rearrangement links TRBV4-3 to TRBJ1-2, with a tentative D call TRBD1 (5 bases). The CDR3 is 15 residues long. V was cut by 6 bases and J by 4 bases, with 18 bases left in between. Germline V CDR1 and CDR2: LGHNA, YSLEER.